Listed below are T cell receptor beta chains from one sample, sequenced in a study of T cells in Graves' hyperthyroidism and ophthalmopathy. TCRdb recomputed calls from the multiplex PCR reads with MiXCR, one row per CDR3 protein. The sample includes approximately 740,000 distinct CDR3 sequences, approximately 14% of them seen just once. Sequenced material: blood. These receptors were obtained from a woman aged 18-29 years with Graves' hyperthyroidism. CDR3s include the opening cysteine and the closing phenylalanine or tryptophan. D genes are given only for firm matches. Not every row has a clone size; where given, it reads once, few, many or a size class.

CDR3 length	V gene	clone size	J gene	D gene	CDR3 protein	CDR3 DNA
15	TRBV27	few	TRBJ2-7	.	CASSLRGPPAYEQYF	TGTGCCAGCAGTTTACGAGGGCCCCCAGCCTACGAGCAGTACTTC
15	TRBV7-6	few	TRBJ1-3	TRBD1	CASSQDRVAGNTIYF	TGTGCCAGCAGCCAAGACAGGGTAGCTGGAAACACCATATATTTT
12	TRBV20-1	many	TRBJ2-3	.	CSARGATDTQYF	TGCAGTGCTAGGGGGGCGACAGATACGCAGTATTTT
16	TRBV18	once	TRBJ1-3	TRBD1	CASSSDREVTGNTIYF	TGTGCCAGCTCATCTGACAGGGAAGTCACTGGAAACACCATATATTTT
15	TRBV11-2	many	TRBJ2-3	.	CASSLGETRTDTQYF	TGTGCCAGCAGCTTAGGGGAGACGCGGACAGATACGCAGTATTTT
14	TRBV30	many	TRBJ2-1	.	CAWSVDLLRGEQFF	TGTGCCTGGAGTGTAGACCTCCTGAGAGGGGAGCAGTTCTTC
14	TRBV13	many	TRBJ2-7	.	CASSYSLAPYEQYF	TGTGCCAGCAGCTATAGTTTGGCTCCCTACGAGCAGTACTTC
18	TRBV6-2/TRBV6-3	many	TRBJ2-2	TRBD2	CASTYGPSGVANTGELFF	TGTGCCAGCACCTACGGTCCTAGCGGAGTCGCGAACACCGGGGAGCTGTTTTTT
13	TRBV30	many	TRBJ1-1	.	CAWSVGKNTEAFF	TGTGCCTGGAGTGTAGGGAAGAACACTGAAGCTTTCTTT
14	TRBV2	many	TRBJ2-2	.	CASKDSENTGELFF	TGTGCCAGCAAAGACAGTGAGAACACCGGGGAGCTGTTTTTT
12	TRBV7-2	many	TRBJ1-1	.	CASSLEGSRAFF	TGTGCCAGCAGCTTAGAAGGGAGTCGCGCTTTCTTT
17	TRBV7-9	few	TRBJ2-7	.	CASSLCPGPGSCYEQYF	TGTGCCAGCAGCTTATGCCCGGGACCGGGATCCTGCTACGAGCAGTACTTC
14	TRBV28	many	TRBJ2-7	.	CASSPPGASYEQYF	TGTGCCAGCAGTCCCCCTGGCGCCTCCTACGAGCAGTACTTC
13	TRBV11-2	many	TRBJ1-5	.	CASSLGLTGPQHF	TGTGCCAGCAGCTTGGGTCTGACGGGGCCCCAGCATTTT
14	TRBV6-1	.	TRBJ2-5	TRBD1	CASKPDRGPSRLNF	TGTGCCAGCAAGCCGGACAGGGGACCCTCCCGGTTGAACTTC